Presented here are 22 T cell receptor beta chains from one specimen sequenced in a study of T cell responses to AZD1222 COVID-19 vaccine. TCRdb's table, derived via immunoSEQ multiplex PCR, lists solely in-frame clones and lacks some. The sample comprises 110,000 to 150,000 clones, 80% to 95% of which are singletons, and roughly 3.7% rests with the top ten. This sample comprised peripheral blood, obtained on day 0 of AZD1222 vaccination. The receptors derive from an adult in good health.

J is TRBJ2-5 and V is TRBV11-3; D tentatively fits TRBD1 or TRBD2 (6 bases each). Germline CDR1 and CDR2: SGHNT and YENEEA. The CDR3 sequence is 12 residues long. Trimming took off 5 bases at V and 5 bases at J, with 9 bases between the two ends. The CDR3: CASSVGGETQYF. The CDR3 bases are TGTGCCAGCAGCGTAGGGGGGGAGACCCAGTACTTC.

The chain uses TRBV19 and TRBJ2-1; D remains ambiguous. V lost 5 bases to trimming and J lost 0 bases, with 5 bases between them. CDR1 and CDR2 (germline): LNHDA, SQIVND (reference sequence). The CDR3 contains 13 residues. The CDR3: CASSDISYNEQFF. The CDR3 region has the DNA TGTGCCAGTAGTGACATCTCCTACAATGAGCAGTTCTTC.

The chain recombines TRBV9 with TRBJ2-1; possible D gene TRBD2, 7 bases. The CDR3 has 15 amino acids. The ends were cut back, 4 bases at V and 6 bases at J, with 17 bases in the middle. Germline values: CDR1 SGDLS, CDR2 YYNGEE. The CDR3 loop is CASSLEGGRFNEQFF. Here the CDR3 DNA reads TGTGCCAGCAGCCTCGAGGGGGGGAGGTTCAATGAGCAGTTCTTC. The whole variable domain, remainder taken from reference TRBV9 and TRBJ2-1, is DSGVTQTPKHLITATGQRVTLRCSPRSGDLSVYWYQQSLDQGLQFLIQYYNGEERAKGNILERFSAQQFPDLHSELNLSSLELGDSALYFCASSLEGGRFNEQFFGPGTRLTVL.

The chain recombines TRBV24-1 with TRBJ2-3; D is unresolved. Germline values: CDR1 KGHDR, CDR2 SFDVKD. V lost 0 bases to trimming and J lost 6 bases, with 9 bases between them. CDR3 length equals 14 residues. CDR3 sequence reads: CATSDLQAADTQYF. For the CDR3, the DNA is TGTGCCACCAGTGATTTGCAGGCGGCTGATACGCAGTATTTT.

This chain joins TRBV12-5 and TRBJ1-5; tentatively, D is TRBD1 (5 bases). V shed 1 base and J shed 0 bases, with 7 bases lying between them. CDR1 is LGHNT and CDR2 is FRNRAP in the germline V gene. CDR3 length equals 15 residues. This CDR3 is CASGLGQYSNQPQHF. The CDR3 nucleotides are TGTGCTAGTGGTTTGGGACAGTATAGCAATCAGCCCCAGCATTTT.

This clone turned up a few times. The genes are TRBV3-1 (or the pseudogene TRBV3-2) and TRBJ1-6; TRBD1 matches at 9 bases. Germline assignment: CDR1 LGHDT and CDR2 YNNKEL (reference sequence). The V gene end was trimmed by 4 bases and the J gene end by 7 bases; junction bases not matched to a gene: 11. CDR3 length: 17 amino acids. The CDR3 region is CASSPKPGQGFNSPLHF. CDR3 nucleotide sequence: TGTGCCAGCAGCCCAAAACCGGGACAGGGTTTCAATTCACCCCTCCACTTT.

CDR3 amino acids: CASSVDRAGGANVLTF. The CDR3 coding sequence is TGTGCCAGCAGCGTAGATAGAGCTGGTGGGGCCAACGTCCTGACTTTC. The chain employs TRBV9 and TRBJ2-6; D ambiguous. The germline gives CDR1 SGDLS, CDR2 YYNGEE. The CDR3 extends over 16 amino acids. Trimming took off 0 bases at V and 3 bases at J, with 10 bases between the two ends. Variable domain in full (rest from reference TRBV9 and TRBJ2-6): DSGVTQTPKHLITATGQRVTLRCSPRSGDLSVYWYQQSLDQGLQFLIQYYNGEERAKGNILERFSAQQFPDLHSELNLSSLELGDSALYFCASSVDRAGGANVLTFGAGSRLTVL.

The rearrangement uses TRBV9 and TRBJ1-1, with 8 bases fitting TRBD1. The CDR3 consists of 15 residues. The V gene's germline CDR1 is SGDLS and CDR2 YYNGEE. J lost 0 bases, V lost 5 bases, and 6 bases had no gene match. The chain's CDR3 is CASSLQGAMNTEAFF. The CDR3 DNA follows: TGTGCCAGCAGTTTGCAGGGGGCGATGAACACTGAAGCTTTCTTT.

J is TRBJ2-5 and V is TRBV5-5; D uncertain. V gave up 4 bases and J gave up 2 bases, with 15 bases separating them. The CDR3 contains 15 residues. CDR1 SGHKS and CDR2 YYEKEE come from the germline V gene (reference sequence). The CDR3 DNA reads TGTGCCAGCAGCCCCAAGACCGCAGTTCAAGAGACCCAGTACTTC. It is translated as CASSPKTAVQETQYF.

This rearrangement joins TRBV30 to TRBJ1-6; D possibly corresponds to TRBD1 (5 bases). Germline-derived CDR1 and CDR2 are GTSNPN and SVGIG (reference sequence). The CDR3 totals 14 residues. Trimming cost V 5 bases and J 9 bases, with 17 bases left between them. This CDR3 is CAWAPQGGFSPLHF. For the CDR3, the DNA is TGTGCCTGGGCGCCTCAGGGTGGGTTTTCACCCCTCCACTTT. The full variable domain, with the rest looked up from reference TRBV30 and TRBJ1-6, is SQTIHQWPATLVQPVGSPLSLECTVEGTSNPNLYWYRQAAGRGLQLLFYSVGIGQISSEVPQNLSASRPQDRQFILSSKKLLLSDSGFYLCAWAPQGGFSPLHFGNGTRLTVT.

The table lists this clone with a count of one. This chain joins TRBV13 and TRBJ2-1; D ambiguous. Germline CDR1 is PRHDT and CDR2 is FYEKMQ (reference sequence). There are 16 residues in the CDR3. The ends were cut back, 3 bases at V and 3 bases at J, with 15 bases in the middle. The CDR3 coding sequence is TGTGCCAGCAGCTTCAGTCAGGAGACACACTACAATGAGCAGTTCTTC. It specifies CASSFSQETHYNEQFF.

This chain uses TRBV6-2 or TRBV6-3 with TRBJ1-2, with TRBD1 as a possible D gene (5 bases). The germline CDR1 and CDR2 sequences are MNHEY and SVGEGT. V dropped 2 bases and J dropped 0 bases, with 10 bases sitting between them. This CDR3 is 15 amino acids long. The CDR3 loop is CASSYVGATNYGYTF. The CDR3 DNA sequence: TGTGCCAGCAGTTACGTCGGGGCGACTAACTATGGCTACACCTTC.

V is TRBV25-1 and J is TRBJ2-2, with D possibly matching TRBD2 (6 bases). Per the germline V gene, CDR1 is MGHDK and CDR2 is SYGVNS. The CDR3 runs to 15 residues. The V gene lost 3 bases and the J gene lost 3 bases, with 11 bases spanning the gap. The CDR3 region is CASSDSRRDTGELFF. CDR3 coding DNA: TGTGCCAGCAGTGACTCCAGGAGGGACACCGGGGAGCTGTTTTTT.

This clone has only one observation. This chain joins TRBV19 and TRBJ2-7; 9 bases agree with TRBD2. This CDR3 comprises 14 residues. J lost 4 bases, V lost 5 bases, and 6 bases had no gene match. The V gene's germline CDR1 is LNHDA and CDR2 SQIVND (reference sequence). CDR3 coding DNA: TGTGCCAGTAGTCCCCGAGCGGGAGGATACGAGCAGTACTTC. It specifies CASSPRAGGYEQYF.

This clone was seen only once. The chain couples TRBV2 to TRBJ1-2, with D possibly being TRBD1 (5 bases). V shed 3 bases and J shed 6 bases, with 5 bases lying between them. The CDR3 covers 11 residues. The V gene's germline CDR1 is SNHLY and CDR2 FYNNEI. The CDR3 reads CASSEGDGYTF. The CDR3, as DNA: TGTGCCAGCAGTGAGGGGGATGGCTACACCTTC.

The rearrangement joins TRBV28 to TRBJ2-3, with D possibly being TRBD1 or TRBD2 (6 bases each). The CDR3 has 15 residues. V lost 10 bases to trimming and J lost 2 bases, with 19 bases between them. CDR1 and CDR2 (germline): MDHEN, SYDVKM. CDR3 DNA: TGTGCCACCAGAGCGGCGGGGACACCCACAGATACGCAGTATTTT. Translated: CATRAAGTPTDTQYF.

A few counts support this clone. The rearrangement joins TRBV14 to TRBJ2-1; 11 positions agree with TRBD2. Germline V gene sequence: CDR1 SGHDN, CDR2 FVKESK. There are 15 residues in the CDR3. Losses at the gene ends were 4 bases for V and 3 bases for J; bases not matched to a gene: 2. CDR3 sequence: CASSLSGRDYNEQFF. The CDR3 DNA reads TGTGCCAGCAGCCTTAGCGGGAGGGACTACAATGAGCAGTTCTTC.

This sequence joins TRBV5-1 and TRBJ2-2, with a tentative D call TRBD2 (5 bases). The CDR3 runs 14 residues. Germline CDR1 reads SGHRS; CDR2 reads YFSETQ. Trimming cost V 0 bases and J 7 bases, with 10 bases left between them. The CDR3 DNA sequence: TGCGCCAGCAGCTTGGCCCGGGGAGACGGGGAGCTGTTTTTT. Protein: CASSLARGDGELFF.

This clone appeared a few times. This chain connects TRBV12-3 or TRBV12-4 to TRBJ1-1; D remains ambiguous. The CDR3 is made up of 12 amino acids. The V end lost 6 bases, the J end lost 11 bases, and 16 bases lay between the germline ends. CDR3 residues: CASRDRQKWAFF. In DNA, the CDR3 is TGTGCCAGCAGGGACCGACAAAAGTGGGCTTTCTTT.

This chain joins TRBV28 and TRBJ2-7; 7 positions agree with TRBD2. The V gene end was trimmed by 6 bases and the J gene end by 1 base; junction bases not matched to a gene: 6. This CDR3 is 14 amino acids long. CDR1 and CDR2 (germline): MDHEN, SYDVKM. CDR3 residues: CASRGLPASYEQYF. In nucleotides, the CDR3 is TGTGCCAGCAGGGGACTACCAGCTTCCTACGAGCAGTACTTC. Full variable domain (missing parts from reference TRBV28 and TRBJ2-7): DVKVTQSSRYLVKRTGEKVFLECVQDMDHENMFWYRQDPGLGLRLIYFSYDVKMKEKGDIPEGYSVSREKKERFSLILESASTNQTSMYLCASRGLPASYEQYFGPGTRLTVT.

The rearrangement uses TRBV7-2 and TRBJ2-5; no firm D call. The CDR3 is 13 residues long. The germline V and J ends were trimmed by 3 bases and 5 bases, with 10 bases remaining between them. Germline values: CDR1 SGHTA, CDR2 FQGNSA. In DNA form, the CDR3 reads TGTGCCAGCAGCTTTTCCTTCGGGGAGACCCAGTACTTC. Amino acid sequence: CASSFSFGETQYF.

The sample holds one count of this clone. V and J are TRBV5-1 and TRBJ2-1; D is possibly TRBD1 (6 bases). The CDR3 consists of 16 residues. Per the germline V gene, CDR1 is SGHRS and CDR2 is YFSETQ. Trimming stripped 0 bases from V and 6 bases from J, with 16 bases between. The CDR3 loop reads CASSLVARGGFNEQFF. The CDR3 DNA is TGCGCCAGCAGCTTGGTGGCCAGGGGCGGCTTCAATGAGCAGTTCTTC.